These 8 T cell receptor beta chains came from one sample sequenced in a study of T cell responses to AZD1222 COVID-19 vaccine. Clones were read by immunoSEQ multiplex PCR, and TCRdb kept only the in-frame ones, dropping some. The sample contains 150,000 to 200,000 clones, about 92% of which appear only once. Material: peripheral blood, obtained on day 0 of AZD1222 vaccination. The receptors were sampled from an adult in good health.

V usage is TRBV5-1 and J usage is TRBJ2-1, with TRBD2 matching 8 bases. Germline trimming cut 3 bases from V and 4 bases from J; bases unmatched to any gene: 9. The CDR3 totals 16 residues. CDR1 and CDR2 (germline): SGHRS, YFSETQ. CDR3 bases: TGCGCCAGCAGCTCCTCGGGAGGGTCGATATACAATGAGCAGTTCTTC. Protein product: CASSSSGGSIYNEQFF.

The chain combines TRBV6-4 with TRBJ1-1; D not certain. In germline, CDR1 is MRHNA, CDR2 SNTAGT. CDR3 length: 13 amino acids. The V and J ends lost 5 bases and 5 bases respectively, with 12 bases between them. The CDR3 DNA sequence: TGTGCCAGCAGTCAGGCCTGGGATACTGAAGCTTTCTTT. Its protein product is CASSQAWDTEAFF.

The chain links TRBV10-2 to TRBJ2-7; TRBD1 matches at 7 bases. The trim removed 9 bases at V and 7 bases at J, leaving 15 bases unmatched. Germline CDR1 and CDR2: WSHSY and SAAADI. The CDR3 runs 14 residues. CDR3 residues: CASLLGQGVGEQYF. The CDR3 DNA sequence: TGCGCCAGTCTGCTCGGGCAGGGGGTAGGGGAGCAGTACTTC.

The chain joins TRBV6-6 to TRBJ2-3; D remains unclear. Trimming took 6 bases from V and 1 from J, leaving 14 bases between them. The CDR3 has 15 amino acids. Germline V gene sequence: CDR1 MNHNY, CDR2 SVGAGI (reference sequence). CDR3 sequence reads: CASSPTSLGTDTQYF. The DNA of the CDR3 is TGTGCCAGCAGCCCCACGTCCCTTGGCACAGATACGCAGTATTTT.

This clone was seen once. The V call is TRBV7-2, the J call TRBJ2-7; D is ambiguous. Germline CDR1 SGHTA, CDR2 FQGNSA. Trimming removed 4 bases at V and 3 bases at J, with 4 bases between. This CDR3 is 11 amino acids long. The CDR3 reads CASSSNYEQYF. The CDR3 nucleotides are TGTGCCAGCAGCTCGAACTACGAGCAGTACTTC.

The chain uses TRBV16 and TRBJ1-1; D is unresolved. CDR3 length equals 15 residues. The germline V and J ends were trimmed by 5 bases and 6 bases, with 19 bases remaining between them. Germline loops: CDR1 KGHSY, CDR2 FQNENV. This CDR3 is CASSTTMKGTPEAFF. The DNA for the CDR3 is TGTGCCAGCAGCACTACAATGAAAGGTACCCCTGAAGCTTTCTTT.

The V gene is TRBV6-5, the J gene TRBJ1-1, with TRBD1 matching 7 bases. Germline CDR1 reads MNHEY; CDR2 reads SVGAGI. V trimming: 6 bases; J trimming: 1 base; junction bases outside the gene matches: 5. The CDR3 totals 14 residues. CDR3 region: CASRTGQANTEAFF. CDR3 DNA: TGTGCCAGCAGGACCGGACAGGCGAACACTGAAGCTTTCTTT.

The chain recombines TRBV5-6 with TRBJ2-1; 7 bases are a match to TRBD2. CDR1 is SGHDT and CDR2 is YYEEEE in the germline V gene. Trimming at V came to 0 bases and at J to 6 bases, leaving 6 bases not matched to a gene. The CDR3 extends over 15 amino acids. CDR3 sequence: CASSLAGGSPNEQFF. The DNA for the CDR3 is TGTGCCAGCAGCTTGGCCGGGGGGAGTCCCAATGAGCAGTTCTTC.